Below, 7 T cell receptor beta chains from the same sample are listed, as sequenced in a study of T cell repertoires in cytomegalovirus infection. TCRdb reprocessed the reads with MiXCR, giving one entry per CDR3 protein. The data contain fewer than 700,000 distinct CDR3 sequences, 20% to 25% of them singletons. Material for sequencing was CD8+ T cells from PBMCs. The receptors stem from a human donor in good health (CMV status not recorded). Some clones in this sample may be carry-over from other donors' samples.

The table lists this clonotype with a few counts. The chain is built from TRBV2 and TRBJ2-3, with a possible D match to TRBD2 (5 bases). Trimming removed 1 base from V and 2 bases from J, with 13 bases in between. CDR1 and CDR2 (germline): SNHLY, FYNNEI. The CDR3 consists of 16 residues. The CDR3 sequence is CASSEVGGSITDTQYF. Here the CDR3 DNA reads TGTGCCAGCAGTGAAGTCGGAGGCTCGATCACAGATACGCAGTATTTT.

This clonotype was counted many times. The rearrangement links TRBV28 to TRBJ2-7; a possible D gene is TRBD2 (6 bases). Trimming left V 6 bases short and J 7 bases short, with 16 bases between. This CDR3 region has 13 residues. Germline assignment: CDR1 MDHEN and CDR2 SYDVKM. In nucleotides, the CDR3 is TGTGCCAGCAGCTCTCCGGGCGGGGTAGAGCAGTACGTC. Protein product: CASSSPGGVEQYV.

This clonotype was counted a few times. The chain recombines TRBV7-9 with TRBJ1-1, with D possibly TRBD1 on 6 matching bases. CDR3 size: 18 residues. The germline V and J ends were trimmed by 5 bases and 1 base, with 23 bases remaining between them. Germline V gene sequence: CDR1 SEHNR, CDR2 FQNEAQ (reference sequence). For the CDR3, the DNA is TGTGCCAGCAGCCCCTCCAACCGGAAAAGAGGGGGGAACACTGAAGCTTTCTTT. Its translation is CASSPSNRKRGGNTEAFF.

The chain couples TRBV27 to TRBJ2-2; 9 bases are a match to TRBD2. The CDR3 totals 17 residues. Trimming took 4 bases from V and 2 from J; bases not matched to a gene: 8. Germline CDR1 MNHEY, CDR2 SMNVEV (reference sequence). CDR3 sequence: CASSWASGEYNTGELFF. Here the CDR3 DNA reads TGTGCCAGCAGTTGGGCTAGCGGGGAGTATAACACCGGGGAGCTGTTTTTT.

Turning to this clonotype: At one of its ends the junction is not consistent with the germline gene, which may arise from a read error. J is TRBJ1-4 and V is TRBV28; D not certain. Germline V CDR1 and CDR2: MDHEN, SYDVKM. The CDR3 runs 16 residues. The CDR3 here is CVSTTRNYSTNEKLFF. The CDR3, as DNA: TGTGTCAGCACCACACGAAACTATTCAACTAATGAAAAACTGTTTTTT.

As regards this clonotype: A clone one base away is much larger, so this may be a read error. The final CDR3 position lacks the conserved phenylalanine or tryptophan, pointing to a likely read error. Because the CDR3's place on the DNA is in doubt, the DNA is left out and the CDR3 is given as listed by TCRdb. The chain employs TRBV7-8 and TRBJ2-7. Inclusive of both ends, the CDR3 amounts to 11 amino acids. The germline CDR1 and CDR2 sequences are SGHVS and FQNEAQ. CDR3 loop: CASSLGLGLHA.

Notes on this clonotype: Possible read error: a much larger clone is one base away. The chain has TRBV7-8 and TRBJ2-1; the match to TRBD2 covers 8 bases. Germline lookup yields CDR1 SGHVS and CDR2 FQNEAQ. After removal of 10 bases from V and 1 base from J, the junction contained 12 bases not matched to a gene. The CDR3 length is 16 residues. The chain's CDR3 is CANSTGGQGSYNEQFF. Written as DNA, the CDR3 is TGTGCCAACAGTACGGGGGGGCAGGGGTCCTACAATGAGCAGTTCTTC.